This TCR beta chain was sequenced for a study of T-cell memory formation after mild COVID-19. Study in general: TCR clusters largely stayed donor specific. Study-level results: Day 15 to 85 contracting clones showed balanced CD4/CD8; later expanders leaned CD4+. Largely, contracting CD4+ clones fell within CM and EM, and contracting CD8+ clones within EMRA.

CDR3 length equals 15 residues. Germline CDR1 and CDR2: SGHAT and FQNNGV. The V and J ends lost 5 bases and 0 bases, in that order; junction bases with no gene match: 6. Using constant-segment primers, 5'RACE produced TCR alpha and TCR beta cDNA libraries carrying sample barcodes and UMIs. TCRdb reprocessed the 5' RACE reads via MiXCR and lists one record per CDR3 protein. The table lists around 320,000 distinct CDR3 sequences, 25% to 30% of them singletons. With regard to this clonotype: What it binds is unknown.

Sequences were obtained from PBMCs or a T cell subset sorted from them (not recorded which). The chain joins TRBV11-2 to TRBJ1-1, with 7 bases matching TRBD1. This TCR was sampled from an adult woman who had mild COVID-19 (a few samples of this study predate the infection). Cell type and time point are not known. This CDR3 is CASSPRDSLNTEAFF. CDR3 DNA: TGTGCCAGCAGCCCCCGGGACAGCCTGAACACTGAAGCTTTCTTT.